Shown below are 32 T cell receptor beta chains from a single sample sequenced in a study of blood T cell repertoires in COVID-19. Assay: immunoSEQ multiplex PCR; the TCRdb copy retains only in-frame clones and omits some. The sample contains tens of thousands of clones, around 90% of which appear only once. Sequences were obtained from peripheral blood. The receptors derive from a human donor in a cohort sampled during active COVID-19.

The genes are TRBV5-4 and TRBJ2-6; D remains ambiguous. CDR1 is SGHNT and CDR2 is YYREEE in the germline V gene (reference sequence). The CDR3 loop spans 13 amino acids. Trimming cost V 1 base and J 6 bases, with 5 bases left between them. CDR3 in DNA: TGTGCCAGCAGCTTGTCAGAGGCCAACGTCCTGACTTTC. It specifies CASSLSEANVLTF.

The V call is TRBV7-9, the J call TRBJ1-2; TRBD1 is a possible D gene (6 bases). The V and J ends lost 4 bases and 1 base respectively, with 10 bases between them. CDR3 size: 14 residues. Per germline, CDR1 SEHNR and CDR2 FQNEAQ (reference sequence). The DNA of the CDR3 is TGTGCCAGCAGCTCGACAGGTTATAACTATGGCTACACCTTC. Its translation: CASSSTGYNYGYTF.

This clone was seen more than once but under ten times. The gene calls are TRBV25-1 and TRBJ2-7; maybe TRBD1 (6 bases). CDR1 and CDR2 from the germline V gene are MGHDK and SYGVNS. The CDR3 runs to 12 residues. V was cut by 6 bases and J by 4 bases, with 10 bases left in between. The CDR3 is CASRDRFYEQYF. CDR3 coding DNA: TGTGCCAGCAGGGACAGATTTTACGAGCAGTACTTC.

J is TRBJ1-6 and V is TRBV4-1; no reliable D call. CDR3 length equals 17 residues. V dropped 0 bases and J dropped 2 bases, with 11 bases sitting between them. From germline, CDR1 is MGHRA and CDR2 YSYEKL. The CDR3 loop reads CASSQEETAAYNSPLHF. The CDR3 DNA reads TGCGCCAGCAGCCAAGAAGAAACAGCCGCCTATAATTCACCCCTCCACTTT.

J is TRBJ2-7 and V is TRBV7-9; 9 nucleotides agree with TRBD2. The CDR3 is 16 residues long. V shed 5 bases, J shed 4 bases, and the junction held 12 bases outside the gene matches. CDR1 is SEHNR and CDR2 is FQNEAQ in the germline V gene (reference sequence). The CDR3 DNA reads as TGTGCCAGCAGCCAGGGACTAGCTCGGGATCCTTACGAGCAGTACTTC. Translation gives CASSQGLARDPYEQYF.

Written as DNA, the CDR3 is TGCGCCAGCACTCCAGGGGCGAGCACTAATGAAAAACTGTTTTTT. This sequence encodes CASTPGASTNEKLFF. The chain is built from TRBV5-1 and TRBJ1-4; weak D call: TRBD1 (6 bases). CDR1 is SGHRS and CDR2 is YFSETQ in the germline V gene. Trimming took off 6 bases at V and 2 bases at J, with 14 bases between the two ends. This CDR3 contains 15 residues.

This rearrangement joins TRBV2 to TRBJ1-3; D gene uncertain. The V end lost 8 bases, the J end lost 1 base, and 9 bases lay between the germline ends. In germline, CDR1 is SNHLY, CDR2 FYNNEI. The CDR3 covers 13 residues. CDR3 sequence reads: CASERESGNTIYF. The CDR3 DNA follows: TGTGCCAGCGAACGGGAGTCTGGAAACACCATATATTTT.

J is TRBJ1-2 and V is TRBV18; 7 bases fit TRBD1. V dropped 3 bases and J dropped 8; count of bases not matched to a gene: 3. The germline V gene encodes CDR1 KGHSH and CDR2 LQKENI. The CDR3 runs to 12 residues. Here the CDR3 reads CASSPGTVGYTF. CDR3 sequence (DNA): TGTGCCAGCTCACCCGGGACAGTAGGCTACACCTTC.

The chain links TRBV18 to TRBJ1-2; 8 nucleotides align to TRBD1. CDR1 and CDR2 from the germline V gene are KGHSH and LQKENI. V dropped 3 bases and J dropped 5; count of bases not matched to a gene: 14. The CDR3 consists of 17 residues. In DNA, the CDR3 is TGTGCCAGCTCACCTCAAGGACAGGGTCCGGGTAGATATGGCTACACCTTC. The encoded protein is CASSPQGQGPGRYGYTF.

The V gene is TRBV10-3, the J gene TRBJ1-1, with no clear D. The CDR3 runs 15 residues. In germline, CDR1 is ENHRY, CDR2 SYGVKD. V was shortened by 0 bases and J by 0 bases, with 8 bases between the two germline ends. The CDR3 region is CAISESELMNTEAFF. CDR3 nucleotides: TGTGCCATCAGTGAGTCGGAGTTAATGAACACTGAAGCTTTCTTT.

This chain connects TRBV7-2 to TRBJ2-5; 8 bases match TRBD2. Germline CDR1 and CDR2: SGHTA and FQGNSA. The junction had 9 bases not matched to a gene; V was cut back by 1 base and J by 5 bases. The CDR3 is 16 amino acids. CDR3 in DNA: TGTGCCAGCAGCTTAGTGGGCGGGGGGCAGGCGGAGACCCAGTACTTC. This encodes CASSLVGGGQAETQYF.

This chain uses TRBV29-1 with TRBJ1-2, with 8 bases lining up with TRBD1. Germline lookup yields CDR1 SQVTM and CDR2 ANQGSEA. V was pared by 8 bases and J by 8 bases, with 13 bases of the junction left unmatched. The CDR3 has 13 amino acids. The CDR3 loop reads CSFRDRQQKGYTF. CDR3 bases: TGCAGCTTCCGGGACAGGCAGCAGAAGGGCTACACCTTC.

The J gene is TRBJ1-4, the V gene TRBV2; D call uncertain. The V and J ends lost 8 bases and 2 bases respectively, with 9 bases between them. The CDR3 has 13 residues. Germline CDR1 is SNHLY and CDR2 is FYNNEI. CDR3 sequence (DNA): TGTGCCAGCGGTCGGAGGACTAATGAAAAACTGTTTTTT. Translating gives CASGRRTNEKLFF.

This chain joins TRBV10-3 and TRBJ2-5, with D perhaps matching TRBD2 (6 bases). The CDR3 is 13 amino acids. Per the germline V gene, CDR1 is ENHRY and CDR2 is SYGVKD. V dropped 6 bases and J dropped 4 bases, with 12 bases sitting between them. The CDR3 protein is CAIRKEGRETQYF. The CDR3 DNA sequence: TGTGCCATCAGGAAGGAGGGCCGAGAGACCCAGTACTTC.

J is TRBJ1-5 and V is TRBV6-2 or TRBV6-3; 8 bases match TRBD1. The CDR3 has 18 residues. J lost 0 bases, V lost 2 bases, and 9 bases had no gene match. Germline CDR1 MNHEY, CDR2 SVGEGT. The CDR3, as DNA: TGTGCCAGCAGTTACCGGCAGGGGGCTACTTATAGCAATCAGCCCCAGCATTTT. This translates into CASSYRQGATYSNQPQHF.

The rearrangement uses TRBV11-3 and TRBJ2-7; TRBD2 is a possible D gene (7 bases). The germline V gene encodes CDR1 SGHNT and CDR2 YENEEA. This CDR3 comprises 16 residues. Trimming pared 5 bases from V and 2 bases from J, leaving 19 bases between. In DNA form, the CDR3 reads TGTGCCAGCAGCCCACTGGGGGCTAGCGGAGCCTACGAGCAGTACTTC. This sequence encodes CASSPLGASGAYEQYF.

This clone was seen a handful of times. This chain joins TRBV6-6 and TRBJ1-2, with D unclear. V dropped 2 bases and J dropped 6 bases, with 10 bases sitting between them. Per the germline V gene, CDR1 is MNHNY and CDR2 is SVGAGI (reference sequence). The CDR3 loop spans 13 amino acids. CDR3 region: CASSYVPRNGYTF. CDR3 DNA: TGTGCCAGCAGTTACGTTCCCAGGAATGGCTACACCTTC.

The V gene is TRBV29-1, the J gene TRBJ2-1; 8 bases map to TRBD2. Germline-derived CDR1 and CDR2 are SQVTM and ANQGSEA. J lost 2 bases, V lost 4 bases, and 7 bases had no gene match. The CDR3 is 15 amino acids. CDR3 in DNA: TGCAGCGTTGGGAGCGGGAGATTGCCCTACAATGAGCAGTTCTTC. This codes for CSVGSGRLPYNEQFF.

The chain uses TRBV2 and TRBJ2-2; D may be TRBD1 (5 bases). The V and J ends lost 4 bases and 10 bases respectively, with 16 bases between them. The CDR3 contains 14 residues. Germline V lookup: CDR1 SNHLY, CDR2 FYNNEI. The DNA of the CDR3 is TGTGCCAGCAGTGCTTCGACAGTAAAGGTGGAGCTGTTTTTT. Its protein is CASSASTVKVELFF.

This chain joins TRBV19 and TRBJ1-1; TRBD1 agrees at 7 bases. The CDR3 has 13 residues. Losses at the gene ends were 7 bases for V and 3 bases for J; bases not matched to a gene: 5. Germline CDR1 is LNHDA and CDR2 is SQIVND (reference sequence). This chain's CDR3 is CASISRGHTEAFF. The CDR3 DNA sequence: TGTGCCAGTATCAGTAGGGGGCACACTGAAGCTTTCTTT.

The V and J genes are TRBV28 and TRBJ1-5; D is perhaps TRBD1 (6 bases). Per the germline V gene, CDR1 is MDHEN and CDR2 is SYDVKM. The V end lost 5 bases, the J end lost 0 bases, and 14 bases lay between the germline ends. The CDR3 extends over 16 amino acids. The CDR3: CASSLTGPISNQPQHF. The CDR3 DNA reads as TGTGCCAGCAGTCTTACAGGGCCCATTAGCAATCAGCCCCAGCATTTT.

The chain employs TRBV11-2 and TRBJ1-2; tentatively, D is TRBD1 (5 bases). Trimming took 1 base from V and 0 from J, leaving 9 bases between them. Germline V gene lookup returns CDR1 SGHAT and CDR2 FQNNGV. The CDR3 is made up of 15 amino acids. The CDR3 sequence: CASSLGGDSNYGYTF. The CDR3 DNA is TGTGCCAGCAGCTTAGGGGGGGACTCTAACTATGGCTACACCTTC.

The chain couples TRBV9 to TRBJ1-1, with 7 bases identical to TRBD1. This CDR3 has 15 amino acids. Per the germline V gene, CDR1 is SGDLS and CDR2 is YYNGEE. V lost 4 bases and J lost 6; bases outside the gene matches: 12. CDR3 coding DNA: TGTGCCAGCAGCAAGGGGGCAGGCCTTACGGCTGAAGCTTTCTTT. It is translated as CASSKGAGLTAEAFF.

A word on this clone: Other nucleotide sequences from this sample produce the same CDR3. The V and J genes are TRBV29-1 and TRBJ1-5; 10 bases fit TRBD1. This CDR3 has 13 amino acids. The trim removed 6 bases at V and 3 bases at J, leaving 2 bases unmatched. In germline, CDR1 is SQVTM, CDR2 ANQGSEA. The CDR3 bases are TGCAGCGTCGGGACAGGGGTCAATCAGCCCCAGCATTTT. Translation: CSVGTGVNQPQHF.

This clone was seen a single time. The V call is TRBV10-2, the J call TRBJ2-1, with 11 bases lining up with TRBD2. The CDR3 runs to 14 residues. V was clipped by 5 bases and J by 9 bases; unmatched bases: 6. Germline CDR1 WSHSY, CDR2 SAAADI. The CDR3 loop reads CASSTSGSSGEQFF. The CDR3 region has the DNA TGCGCCAGCAGTACTAGCGGGAGTAGTGGTGAGCAGTTCTTC.

This chain uses TRBV19 with TRBJ1-2; no reliable D call. V lost 3 bases and J 6 bases, leaving 14 bases between the germline ends. Germline V gives CDR1 LNHDA, CDR2 SQIVND (reference sequence). The CDR3 sequence is 14 residues long. CDR3 in amino acids: CASSILSGGDGYTF. The CDR3 DNA reads as TGTGCCAGTAGTATTTTGTCAGGAGGAGATGGCTACACCTTC.

This clone was detected a few times. The chain carries TRBV7-3 and TRBJ2-7, with D possibly being TRBD1 (5 bases). CDR1 and CDR2 (germline): SGHTA, FQGTGA. Trimming shortened V by 5 bases and J by 0 bases, and 11 bases separated the two germline ends. CDR3 length equals 14 residues. CDR3 DNA sequence: TGTGCCAGCAGCCCCCTAGGACACTCCTACGAGCAGTACTTC. This sequence encodes CASSPLGHSYEQYF.

The V and J genes are TRBV6-6 and TRBJ2-3; the D gene is possibly TRBD1 (5 bases). V shed 3 bases and J shed 4 bases, with 11 bases lying between them. The CDR3 sequence is 14 residues long. The germline V gene encodes CDR1 MNHNY and CDR2 SVGAGI (reference sequence). The CDR3 DNA is TGTGCCAGCAGTTATGGGTCAGGGTCAGATACGCAGTATTTT. It is translated as CASSYGSGSDTQYF.

This chain uses TRBV19 with TRBJ1-2; possible D gene TRBD1, 6 bases. Trimming removed 5 bases at V and 3 bases at J, with 16 bases between. CDR3 length: 15 residues. Germline CDR1 LNHDA, CDR2 SQIVND (reference sequence). The CDR3 region is CASSPGGGGYYGYTF. CDR3 coding DNA: TGTGCCAGTAGTCCCGGGGGAGGGGGATACTATGGCTACACCTTC.

V gene TRBV10-3 combines with J gene TRBJ2-3; possibly TRBD1 for D (6 bases). The CDR3 has 13 amino acids. The germline V gene has CDR1 ENHRY and CDR2 SYGVKD. V was clipped by 5 bases and J by 5 bases, with 11 bases between them. CDR3 in DNA: TGTGCCATCAGTCCAGGGGATAAAGATACGCAGTATTTT. As protein: CAISPGDKDTQYF.

This clone has a single count. The CDR3 region has the DNA TGTGCCAGCTCACCACAGCCAGGGTTGGAATCTTTCTTT. It yields the protein CASSPQPGLESFF. The rearrangement links TRBV18 to TRBJ1-1, with D tentatively TRBD1 (5 bases). Trimming cost V 1 base and J 12 bases, with 15 bases left between them. The CDR3 runs to 13 residues. The germline gives CDR1 KGHSH, CDR2 LQKENI.

The chain is built from TRBV19 and TRBJ2-5; D uncertain. Trimming shortened V by 8 bases and J by 4 bases, and 8 bases separated the two germline ends. The CDR3 spans 11 residues. Germline V gene lookup returns CDR1 LNHDA and CDR2 SQIVND (reference sequence). The CDR3 sequence: CASSSGETQYF. For the CDR3, the DNA is TGTGCCAGTTCCTCAGGAGAGACCCAGTACTTC. Together with reference TRBV19 and TRBJ2-5, the CDR3 gives the full variable domain: DGGITQSPKYLFRKEGQNVTLSCEQNLNHDAMYWYRQDPGQGLRLIYYSQIVNDFQKGDIAEGYSVSREKKESFPLTVTSAQKNPTAFYLCASSSGETQYFGPGTRLLVL.